The clone carrying this T cell receptor beta chain appeared a single time. This specimen belongs to a study of blood T cell repertoires in COVID-19. In the study overall: COVID-19 samples from acute and convalescent phases originated in the United States, Italy and Spain. T cells, B-cell-depleted T cells, or PBMCs provided the cDNA or gDNA that served as material.

Original analysis: It was from reference gene primer amplification that nucleated cell counts were estimated. Produced via immunoSEQ multiplex PCR; TCRdb's table is partial and in-frame only. The DNA was the basis for D and trimming; V, J and clone size are from that table. The repertoire holds 190,000 or so clones, with about 87% as singletons. The clonotype comes from a man aged 40-55 years with active or convalescent COVID-19. Sequenced input: peripheral blood.

DNA of the CDR3: TGTGCCAGTAGTATAGATTCCTGGCAGGATGAAGCTTTCTTT. Its protein is CASSIDSWQDEAFF. V gene TRBV19 combines with J gene TRBJ1-1; no clear D gene. Trimming stripped 0 bases from V and 7 bases from J, with 12 bases between. Germline V gives CDR1 LNHDA, CDR2 SQIVND (reference sequence). The length of the CDR3 is 14 residues.